These T cell receptor beta chains were read from a single sample in a study of T cell changes during pregnancy in multiple sclerosis. Profiling relied on immunoSEQ multiplex PCR, and the TCRdb table lists in-frame clones only, not all of them. The sample shows about 39,000 clones, 70% to 90% of them seen only once. The sample consisted of CD8+ T cells from peripheral blood mononuclear cells, taken in the first trimester of pregnancy. Receptors originate from a female donor with multiple sclerosis, enrolled in a pregnancy study. The CDR3 runs from the conserved cysteine through the conserved F or W. A D gene is named only where the DNA matches it firmly. Size is stated for part of the rows, as once, few or many counts, or as a class when the clone is expanded.

d_call: NA
v_call: TRBV9
j_call: TRBJ2-3
clone_size: NA
cdr3_nt: TGTGCCAGCAGCCCCCCCGGGGGAGATAGCACAGATACGCAGTATTTT
cdr3_aa: CASSPPGGDSTDTQYF

d_call: NA
v_call: TRBV9
j_call: TRBJ2-5
clone_size: NA
cdr3_nt: TGTGCCAGCAGCGTATCGGGTTCTTACCAAGAGACCCAGTACTTC
cdr3_aa: CASSVSGSYQETQYF

d_call: TRBD2
v_call: TRBV9
j_call: TRBJ2-2
clone_size: NA
cdr3_nt: TGTGCCAGCAGCGAAGGCGGGGGGGCCACCGGGGAGCTGTTTTTT
cdr3_aa: CASSEGGGATGELFF

d_call: NA
v_call: TRBV5-1
j_call: TRBJ2-5
clone_size: NA
cdr3_nt: TGCGCCAGCAGCCCTGGGACTTCCCAAGAGGCCCAGTACTTC
cdr3_aa: CASSPGTSQEAQYF

d_call: TRBD2
v_call: TRBV6-4
j_call: TRBJ2-3
clone_size: NA
cdr3_nt: TGTGCCAGCAGTACTAGCGGAACAGATACGCAGTATTTT
cdr3_aa: CASSTSGTDTQYF

d_call: TRBD2
v_call: TRBV2
j_call: TRBJ2-1
clone_size: once
cdr3_nt: TGTGCCAGCAGTGAAGGATTAGCGGGGATTGAGCAGTTCTTC
cdr3_aa: CASSEGLAGIEQFF

d_call: TRBD2
v_call: TRBV7-6
j_call: TRBJ2-1
clone_size: NA
cdr3_nt: TGTGCCAGCAGCCCCGTGACTAGCGGGGTTTGGGTGGATGAGCAGTTCTTC
cdr3_aa: CASSPVTSGVWVDEQFF

d_call: TRBD2
v_call: TRBV9
j_call: TRBJ2-5
clone_size: NA
cdr3_nt: TGTGCCAGCAGCGTAGCCCCAGGGAGGGAAGAGACCCAGTACTTC
cdr3_aa: CASSVAPGREETQYF

d_call: NA
v_call: TRBV7-9
j_call: TRBJ2-2
clone_size: NA
cdr3_nt: TGTGCCAGCAGCTTAGCGCCGGGGACCGGGGAGCTGTTTTTT
cdr3_aa: CASSLAPGTGELFF

d_call: NA
v_call: TRBV7-3
j_call: TRBJ1-2
clone_size: few
cdr3_nt: TGTGCCAGCAGCCCACAGGTTAGTAGGTACCCAGCGTATGGCTACACCTTC
cdr3_aa: CASSPQVSRYPAYGYTF

d_call: TRBD1
v_call: TRBV5-6
j_call: TRBJ2-3
clone_size: NA
cdr3_nt: TGTGCCAGCAGCCCGGACAGGGTTCGTCAAGATACGCAGTATTTT
cdr3_aa: CASSPDRVRQDTQYF

d_call: NA
v_call: TRBV20-1
j_call: TRBJ2-1
clone_size: NA
cdr3_nt: TGCAGTGCTAGAGAGGGGGCAGAGCAGTTCTTC
cdr3_aa: CSAREGAEQFF

d_call: NA
v_call: TRBV9
j_call: TRBJ2-7
clone_size: NA
cdr3_nt: TGTGCCAGCAGCCCCCAAGAGTCCTACGAGCAGTACTTC
cdr3_aa: CASSPQESYEQYF

d_call: NA
v_call: TRBV30
j_call: TRBJ1-2
clone_size: NA
cdr3_nt: TGTGCCTTGGACAAGGGGGGGTATGGCTACACCTTC
cdr3_aa: CALDKGGYGYTF

d_call: TRBD2
v_call: TRBV5-6
j_call: TRBJ2-7
clone_size: NA
cdr3_nt: TGTGCCAGCAGCCCAGATGGACTAGCGGGGGACTACGAGCAGTACTTC
cdr3_aa: CASSPDGLAGDYEQYF

d_call: TRBD2
v_call: TRBV7-2
j_call: TRBJ2-3
clone_size: NA
cdr3_nt: TGTGCCAGCAGCCACACGGCGGTAGCGGGGGCTCTAGATACGCAGTATTTT
cdr3_aa: CASSHTAVAGALDTQYF

d_call: TRBD1
v_call: TRBV27
j_call: TRBJ2-7
clone_size: NA
cdr3_nt: TGTGCCAGCGGTCACAGGGGGCGCGTAAACGAGCAGTACTTC
cdr3_aa: CASGHRGRVNEQYF

d_call: TRBD1
v_call: TRBV7-8
j_call: TRBJ1-1
clone_size: NA
cdr3_nt: TGTGCCAGCAGCTCTGGGACAGGCCCCTTGGCACCAGTATCGAACACTGAAGCTTTCTTT
cdr3_aa: CASSSGTGPLAPVSNTEAFF

d_call: NA
v_call: TRBV15
j_call: TRBJ2-4
clone_size: NA
cdr3_nt: TGTGCCACCAGCACCCGGGGTGGATTGGTGGGCATTCAGTACTTC
cdr3_aa: CATSTRGGLVGIQYF

d_call: TRBD2
v_call: TRBV7-6
j_call: TRBJ2-1
clone_size: NA
cdr3_nt: TGTGCCAGCAGCTTAATATGGCGGGGGGGCAACAATGAGCAGTTCTTC
cdr3_aa: CASSLIWRGGNNEQFF

d_call: NA
v_call: TRBV7-8
j_call: TRBJ2-3
clone_size: NA
cdr3_nt: TGTGCCAGCAGCTTAGGCCAGGTCGAGCAGTATTTT
cdr3_aa: CASSLGQVEQYF

d_call: NA
v_call: TRBV15
j_call: TRBJ2-3
clone_size: NA
cdr3_nt: TGTGCCACCAGCGGCCAGTCCCAACCCGACACAGATACGCAGTATTTT
cdr3_aa: CATSGQSQPDTDTQYF

d_call: TRBD1
v_call: TRBV19
j_call: TRBJ2-5
clone_size: NA
cdr3_nt: TGTGCCAGTAGTATTTCCCATCGAGGACAGGGGGCGAAAGAACAAGAGACCCAGTACTTC
cdr3_aa: CASSISHRGQGAKEQETQYF

d_call: NA
v_call: TRBV5-3
j_call: TRBJ2-7
clone_size: once
cdr3_nt: TGTGCCAGAAGCTTGAGGGCGGGCCTGAGCTCCTACGAGCAGTACTTC
cdr3_aa: CARSLRAGLSSYEQYF

d_call: NA
v_call: TRBV7-2
j_call: TRBJ2-3
clone_size: once
cdr3_nt: TGTGCCAGCAGCCTAAGTCCACAGCATACGCAGTATTTT
cdr3_aa: CASSLSPQHTQYF

d_call: NA
v_call: TRBV21-1
j_call: TRBJ2-5
clone_size: NA
cdr3_nt: TGTGCCAGCAGCAAAGTGAGGGGGGGCTTAGAGACCCAGTACTTC
cdr3_aa: CASSKVRGGLETQYF